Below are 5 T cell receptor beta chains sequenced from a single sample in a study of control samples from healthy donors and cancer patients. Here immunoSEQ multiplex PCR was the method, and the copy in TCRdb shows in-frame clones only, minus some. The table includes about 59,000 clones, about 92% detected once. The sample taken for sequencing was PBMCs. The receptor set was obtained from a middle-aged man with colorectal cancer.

DNA for the CDR3: TGCGCCAGCAGCTTGGAACAGGGGAACACTGAAGCTTTCTTT. It encodes CASSLEQGNTEAFF. The V gene is TRBV5-1, the J gene TRBJ1-1, with D tentatively TRBD1 (6 bases). Germline V lookup: CDR1 SGHRS, CDR2 YFSETQ. The CDR3 length is 14 residues. Trimming removed 0 bases at V and 1 base at J, with 7 bases between.

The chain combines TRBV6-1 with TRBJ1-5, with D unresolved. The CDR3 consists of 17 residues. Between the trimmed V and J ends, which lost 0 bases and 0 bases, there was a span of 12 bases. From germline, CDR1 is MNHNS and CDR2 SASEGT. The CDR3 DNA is TGTGCCAGCAGTGAAGCGCGCCAGCTCGATAGCAATCAGCCCCAGCATTTT. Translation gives CASSEARQLDSNQPQHF.

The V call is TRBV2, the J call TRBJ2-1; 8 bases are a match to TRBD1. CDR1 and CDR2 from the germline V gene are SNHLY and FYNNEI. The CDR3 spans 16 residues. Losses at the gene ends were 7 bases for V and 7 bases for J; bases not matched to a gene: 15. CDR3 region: CASNLDRERARNEQFF. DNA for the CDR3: TGTGCCAGCAACCTGGACAGGGAACGGGCGCGGAATGAGCAGTTCTTC.

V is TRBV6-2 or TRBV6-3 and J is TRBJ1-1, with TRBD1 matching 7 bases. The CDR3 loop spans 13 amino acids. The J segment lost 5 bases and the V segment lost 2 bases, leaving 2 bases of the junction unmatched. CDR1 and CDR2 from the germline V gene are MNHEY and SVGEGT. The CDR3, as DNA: TGTGCCAGCAGTTACGAACAGGGGACTGAAGCTTTCTTT. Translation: CASSYEQGTEAFF.

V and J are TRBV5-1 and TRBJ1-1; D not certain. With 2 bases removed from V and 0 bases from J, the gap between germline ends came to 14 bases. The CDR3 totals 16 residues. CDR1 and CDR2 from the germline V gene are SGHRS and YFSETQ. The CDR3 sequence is CASSLVAELLNTEAFF. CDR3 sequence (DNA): TGCGCCAGCAGCTTAGTGGCGGAACTCTTGAACACTGAAGCTTTCTTT.